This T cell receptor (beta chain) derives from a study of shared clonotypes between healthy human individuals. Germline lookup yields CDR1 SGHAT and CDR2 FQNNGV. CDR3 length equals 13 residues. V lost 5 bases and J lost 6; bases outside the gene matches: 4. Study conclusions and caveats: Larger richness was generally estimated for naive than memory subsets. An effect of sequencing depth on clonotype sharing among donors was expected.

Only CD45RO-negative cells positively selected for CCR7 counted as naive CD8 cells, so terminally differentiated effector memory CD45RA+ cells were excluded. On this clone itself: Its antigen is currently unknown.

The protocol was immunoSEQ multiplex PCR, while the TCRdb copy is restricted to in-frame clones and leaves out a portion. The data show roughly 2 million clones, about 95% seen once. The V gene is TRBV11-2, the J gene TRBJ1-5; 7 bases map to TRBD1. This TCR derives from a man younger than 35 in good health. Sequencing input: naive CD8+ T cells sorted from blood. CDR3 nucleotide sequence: TGTGCCAGCAGCGCTACAGGGGCTCAGCCCCAGCATTTT. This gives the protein CASSATGAQPQHF.